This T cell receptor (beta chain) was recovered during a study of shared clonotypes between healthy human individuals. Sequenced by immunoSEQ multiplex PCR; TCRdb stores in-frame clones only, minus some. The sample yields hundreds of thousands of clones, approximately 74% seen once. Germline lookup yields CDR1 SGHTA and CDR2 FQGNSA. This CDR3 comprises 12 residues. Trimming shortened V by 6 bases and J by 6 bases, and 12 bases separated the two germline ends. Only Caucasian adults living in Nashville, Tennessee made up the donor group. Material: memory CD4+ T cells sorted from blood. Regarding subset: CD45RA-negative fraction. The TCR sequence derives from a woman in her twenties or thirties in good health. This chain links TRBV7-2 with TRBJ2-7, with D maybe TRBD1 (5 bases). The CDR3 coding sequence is TGTGCCAGCAGTCCCGACAGCCCCGAGCAGTACTTC. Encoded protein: CASSPDSPEQYF.